This T cell receptor (beta chain) was obtained from a study of T cell responses to AZD1222 COVID-19 vaccine. Sequenced by immunoSEQ multiplex PCR; TCRdb stores in-frame clones only, minus some. Among roughly 200,000 clones listed, around 92% were seen once. V dropped 1 base and J dropped 7 bases, with 18 bases sitting between them. This CDR3 is built from 16 residues. Germline-derived CDR1 and CDR2 are SGDLS and YYNGEE. Study outcomes and limitations: Per reports, nearly half of all spike-specific TCRs target regions that are unmutated in variants. No repertoire was sampled before or during the peak T cell response, only after it.

Concerning this clone itself: Its antigen is unknown.

This receptor was taken from an adult in good health. The specimen was peripheral blood, collected on day 0 of AZD1222 vaccination. The V gene is TRBV9, the J gene TRBJ2-1; D is possibly TRBD2 (6 bases). The CDR3 loop is CASSVLAGFPGNEQFF. The CDR3 DNA reads as TGTGCCAGCAGCGTACTGGCGGGATTCCCTGGGAATGAGCAGTTCTTC.